The entry below gives a single TCR beta chain sequence along with its context. The junction and the germline gene differ at one end; a read error may be behind it. This specimen comes from a study of blood T cell repertoires in COVID-19. This CDR3 region has 12 residues. Germline V lookup: CDR1 SQVTM, CDR2 ANQGSEA. Produced via immunoSEQ multiplex PCR; TCRdb's table is partial and in-frame only. This sample has 150,000 or so clones; approximately 90% occur once, and the top ten carry 13%. Sequencing used peripheral blood. The chain couples TRBV29-1 to TRBJ2-7; D perhaps matches TRBD1 (6 bases). The sequence was obtained from a man younger than 35 with COVID-19, enrolled during active disease. The CDR3 DNA sequence: TGCAGCGTAGAAGGGACAACCTACGAGCAGTACTTC. Protein product: CSVEGTTYEQYF.